These T cell receptor beta chains were read from a single sample in a study of T cells in Graves' hyperthyroidism and ophthalmopathy. TCRdb called the multiplex PCR reads again in MiXCR, with one record for every CDR3 protein. Seen here are about 740,000 distinct CDR3 sequences, approximately 15% observed once, and the top ten hold roughly a tenth. Sequencing was done on a sample of blood. Receptors originate from a woman younger than 30 with Graves' hyperthyroidism. Each CDR3 is given with its conserved first and last residue.

-,TRBV29-1,CSVGSWTGVNEQYF
TRBJ1-1,TRBV4-3,CASSQDPGRTEAFF
TRBJ1-2,TRBV6-1,CASSGTGGDYGYTF
TRBJ2-6,TRBV7-9,CASSPRVSGANVLTF
TRBJ2-7,TRBV2,CASSELPQGIYEQYF
TRBJ1-2,TRBV6-2/TRBV6-3,CASLDGPRGYTF
TRBJ2-5,TRBV20-1,CSSSSSGKGETQYF
TRBJ2-1,TRBV12-3/TRBV12-4,CASLVAGEGEQFF
TRBJ2-7,TRBV20-1,CSASSLVGEQYF
TRBJ2-7,TRBV12-3/TRBV12-4,CASRALGDTSYEQYF
TRBJ2-1,TRBV4-3,CASSPVAGGSLNEQFF
TRBJ1-6,TRBV5-1,CASSLGRQASSSYNSPLHF
TRBJ2-1,TRBV9,CASSVGGDRSNEQFF
TRBJ2-7,TRBV18,CASSPAGQYEQYF
TRBJ2-7,TRBV14,CASSQARNGEQYF
TRBJ1-2,TRBV3-1,CASSQGHGYGYTF
TRBJ1-5,TRBV7-2,CASSRRTAGGNQPQHF
TRBJ2-1,TRBV2,CASSTAGNEQFF
TRBJ1-4,TRBV6-1,CASSRRPSGNEKLFF
TRBJ2-1,TRBV10-3,CAISEMVLAGRYSYNEQFF
TRBJ2-7,TRBV19,CASSTRDRGAEQYF
TRBJ2-2,TRBV9,CASGYSGRKNTGELFF
TRBJ2-3,TRBV6-1,CATLAGGGSDTQYF
TRBJ1-6,TRBV20-1,CSARDYREISPLHF
TRBJ2-1,TRBV7-3,CASSLRGGSYNEQFF
TRBJ2-2,TRBV28,CASSGRRVTGELFF
TRBJ2-1,TRBV4-1,CASSQDLTSGRNEQFF
TRBJ2-4,TRBV18,CASSAPGTGMLNIQYF
TRBJ2-7,TRBV12-3/TRBV12-4,CASVPTAGGPGEQYF
TRBJ1-2,TRBV4-1,CASSQSKTANYGYTF
TRBJ2-1,TRBV7-8,CASSWTGNEQFF
TRBJ2-5,TRBV30,CAWSAKREGLGKTQYF
TRBJ1-2,TRBV3-1,CASSLEQNYGYTF
TRBJ1-5,TRBV4-1,CASSQAMSQGGQGNQPQHF
TRBJ2-1,TRBV12-3/TRBV12-4,CASSFAGGANEQFF
TRBJ1-2,TRBV3-1,CASSQLGDGYTF
TRBJ2-1,TRBV4-1,CASSQDGTGVFFDNEQFF
TRBJ2-1,TRBV19,CASSTLRDGSNGQFF
TRBJ1-1,TRBV6-1,CASSAGPWNTEAFF
TRBJ1-3,TRBV9,CASRGDGFSGNTIYF
TRBJ2-5,TRBV24-1,CATSDSPRETQYF
TRBJ1-2,TRBV20-1,CSARLLYGYTF
TRBJ1-5,TRBV6-2/TRBV6-3,CASRLTGGNQPQHF
TRBJ2-1,TRBV18,CASSPLGTGAYNEQFF